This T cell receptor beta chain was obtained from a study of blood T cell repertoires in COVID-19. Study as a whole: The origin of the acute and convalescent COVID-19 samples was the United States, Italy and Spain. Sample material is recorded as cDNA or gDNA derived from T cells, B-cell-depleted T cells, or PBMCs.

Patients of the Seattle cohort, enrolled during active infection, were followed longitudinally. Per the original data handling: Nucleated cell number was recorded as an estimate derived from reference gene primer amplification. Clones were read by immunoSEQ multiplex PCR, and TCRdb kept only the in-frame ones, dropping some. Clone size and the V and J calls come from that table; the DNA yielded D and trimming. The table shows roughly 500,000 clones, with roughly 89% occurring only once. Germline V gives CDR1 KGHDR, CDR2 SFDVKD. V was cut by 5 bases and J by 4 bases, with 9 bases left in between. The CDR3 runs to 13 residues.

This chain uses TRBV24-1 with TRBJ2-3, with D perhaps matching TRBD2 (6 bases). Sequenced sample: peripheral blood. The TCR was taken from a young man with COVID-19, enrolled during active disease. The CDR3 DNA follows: TGTGCCACCAGTGTAGGAGGGGCAGATACGCAGTATTTT. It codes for CATSVGGADTQYF.